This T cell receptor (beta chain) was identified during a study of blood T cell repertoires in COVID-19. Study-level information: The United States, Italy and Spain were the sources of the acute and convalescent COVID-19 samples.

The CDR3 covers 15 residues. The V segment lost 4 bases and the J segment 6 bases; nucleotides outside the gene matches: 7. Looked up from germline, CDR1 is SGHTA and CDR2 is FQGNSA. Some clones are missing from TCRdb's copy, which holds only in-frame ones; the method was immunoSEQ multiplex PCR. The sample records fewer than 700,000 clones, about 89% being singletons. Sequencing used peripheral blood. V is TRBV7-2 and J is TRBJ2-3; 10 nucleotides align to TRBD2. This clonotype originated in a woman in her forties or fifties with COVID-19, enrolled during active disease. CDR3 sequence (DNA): TGTGCCAGCAGCTACCAAGCGGGGGGGCCGGATACGCAGTATTTT. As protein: CASSYQAGGPDTQYF.